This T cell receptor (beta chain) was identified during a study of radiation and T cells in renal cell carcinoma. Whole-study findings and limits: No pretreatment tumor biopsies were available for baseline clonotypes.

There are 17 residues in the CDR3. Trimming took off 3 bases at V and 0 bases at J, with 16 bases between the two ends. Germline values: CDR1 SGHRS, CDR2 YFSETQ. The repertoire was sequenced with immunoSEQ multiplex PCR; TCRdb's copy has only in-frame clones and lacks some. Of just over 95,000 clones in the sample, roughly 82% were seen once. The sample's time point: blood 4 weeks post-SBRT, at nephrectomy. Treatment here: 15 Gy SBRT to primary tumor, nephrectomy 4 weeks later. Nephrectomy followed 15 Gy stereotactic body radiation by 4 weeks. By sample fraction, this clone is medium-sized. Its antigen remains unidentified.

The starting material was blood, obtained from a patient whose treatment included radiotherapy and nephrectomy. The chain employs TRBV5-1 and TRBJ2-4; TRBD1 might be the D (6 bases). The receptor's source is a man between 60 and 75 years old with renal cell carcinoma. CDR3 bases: TGCGCCAGCAGCTCTTACAGGGCCGGTTTAGCCAAAAACATTCAGTACTTC. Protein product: CASSSYRAGLAKNIQYF. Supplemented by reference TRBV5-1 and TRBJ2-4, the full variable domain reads KAGVTQTPRYLIKTRGQQVTLSCSPISGHRSVSWYQQTPGQGLQFLFEYFSETQRNKGNFPGRFSGRQFSNSRSEMNVSTLELGDSALYLCASSSYRAGLAKNIQYFGAGTRLSVL.